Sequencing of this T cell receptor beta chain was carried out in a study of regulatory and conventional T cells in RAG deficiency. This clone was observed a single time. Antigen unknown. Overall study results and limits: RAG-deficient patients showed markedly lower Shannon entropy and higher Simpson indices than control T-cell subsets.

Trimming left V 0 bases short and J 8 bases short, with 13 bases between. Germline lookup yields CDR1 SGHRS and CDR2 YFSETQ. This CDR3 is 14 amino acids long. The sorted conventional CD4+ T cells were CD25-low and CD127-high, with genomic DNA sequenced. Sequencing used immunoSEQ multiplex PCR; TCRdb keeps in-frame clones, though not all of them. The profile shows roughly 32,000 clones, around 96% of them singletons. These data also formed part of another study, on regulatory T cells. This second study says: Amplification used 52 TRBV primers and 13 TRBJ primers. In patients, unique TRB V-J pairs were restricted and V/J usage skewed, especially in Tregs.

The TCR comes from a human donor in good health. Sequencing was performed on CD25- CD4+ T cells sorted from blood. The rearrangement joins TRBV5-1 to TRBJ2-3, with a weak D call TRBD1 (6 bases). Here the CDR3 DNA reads TGCGCCAGCAGCTTGGACAGGGTTGCGGGTACGCAGTATTTT. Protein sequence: CASSLDRVAGTQYF.